The source of this TCR beta chain is a study of blood T cell repertoires in COVID-19. Study background: In each case, the material was cDNA or gDNA derived from T cells, B-cell-depleted T cells, or PBMCs.

During active infection, Seattle patients enrolled and were then monitored through disease. Germline V lookup: CDR1 MDHEN, CDR2 SYDVKM. Trimming at V came to 3 bases and at J to 6 bases, leaving 4 bases not matched to a gene. CDR3 length: 14 residues. Original handling: Amplification from reference gene primers served as the basis for estimated nucleated cell counts. Some clones are missing from TCRdb's copy, which holds only in-frame ones; the method was immunoSEQ multiplex PCR. The DNA gave D and trimming, while V, J and clone size come from that table. The sample carries some 90,000 clones, roughly 85% recorded once.

The sequence was collected from a woman aged 55-69 years with COVID-19, enrolled during active disease. The rearrangement uses TRBV28 and TRBJ1-4; 7 bases fit TRBD1. Sequencing input: peripheral blood. The chain's CDR3 is CASSLRGRDEKLFF. The CDR3 bases are TGTGCCAGCAGTTTGAGGGGGCGGGATGAAAAACTGTTTTTT.